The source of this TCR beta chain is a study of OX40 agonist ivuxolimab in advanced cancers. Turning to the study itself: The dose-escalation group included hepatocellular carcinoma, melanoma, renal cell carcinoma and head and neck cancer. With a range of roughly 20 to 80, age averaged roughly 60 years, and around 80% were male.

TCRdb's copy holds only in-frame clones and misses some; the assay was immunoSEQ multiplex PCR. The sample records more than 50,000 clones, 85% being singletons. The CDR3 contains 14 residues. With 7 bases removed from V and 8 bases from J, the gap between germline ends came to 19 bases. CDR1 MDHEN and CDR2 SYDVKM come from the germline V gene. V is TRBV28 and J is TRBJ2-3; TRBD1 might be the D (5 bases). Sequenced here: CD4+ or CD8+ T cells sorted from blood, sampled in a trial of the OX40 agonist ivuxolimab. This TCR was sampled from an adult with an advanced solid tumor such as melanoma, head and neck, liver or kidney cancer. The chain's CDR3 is CASIFTPGRGTQYF. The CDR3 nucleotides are TGTGCCAGCATATTCACTCCGGGTAGGGGTACGCAGTATTTT.